The rows below give T cell receptor beta chains drawn from one sample of a study of long-term antiretroviral therapy in people with HIV. TCRdb's copy holds only in-frame clones and misses some; the assay was immunoSEQ multiplex PCR. Here the sample spans about 28,000 clones, roughly nine tenths being singletons. Specimen: unsorted PBMCs, collected 2 years after starting antiretroviral therapy. These receptors all come from a man in his fifties or sixties with HIV. The CDR3 runs from the conserved cysteine through the conserved F or W. The D gene is left open where the match is weak. A clone size is listed for some rows: how often the clone was seen (once, few, many), or a class if it is expanded.

j_call: TRBJ2-1
d_call: TRBD2
v_call: TRBV7-2
clone_size: -
cdr3_nt: TGTGCCAGCAGCTCGAATAGCGGGAGTTCCTACAATGAGCAGTTCTTC
cdr3_aa: CASSSNSGSSYNEQFF

j_call: TRBJ1-1
d_call: -
v_call: TRBV19
clone_size: -
cdr3_nt: TGTGCCAGTCTGGGGGGAACGGGAATGAACACTGAAGCTTTCTTT
cdr3_aa: CASLGGTGMNTEAFF

j_call: TRBJ1-5
d_call: -
v_call: TRBV28
clone_size: -
cdr3_nt: TGTGCCAGCAGCCCCCCCGATCAGCCCCAGCATTTT
cdr3_aa: CASSPPDQPQHF

j_call: TRBJ1-4
d_call: -
v_call: TRBV2
clone_size: -
cdr3_nt: TGTGCCAGCAGTGAAGCTCGGGGAAATGAAAAACTGTTTTTT
cdr3_aa: CASSEARGNEKLFF

j_call: TRBJ1-4
d_call: -
v_call: TRBV9
clone_size: -
cdr3_nt: TGTGCCAGCAGCGGCGGGTCTGGGGAAAAACTGTTTTTT
cdr3_aa: CASSGGSGEKLFF

j_call: TRBJ1-5
d_call: -
v_call: TRBV12-5
clone_size: once
cdr3_nt: TGTGCTAGTGGTTTGGTAGGGGGGGATCAGCCCCAGCATTTT
cdr3_aa: CASGLVGGDQPQHF

j_call: TRBJ1-4
d_call: -
v_call: TRBV7-6
clone_size: -
cdr3_nt: TGTGCCAGCAGCTTACAGGCAGGGGATGAAAAACTGTTTTTT
cdr3_aa: CASSLQAGDEKLFF

j_call: TRBJ1-5
d_call: -
v_call: TRBV4-1
clone_size: -
cdr3_nt: TGCGCCAGCAGCCAAGTAAAGGCACAGTATAGCAATCAGCCCCAGCATTTT
cdr3_aa: CASSQVKAQYSNQPQHF

j_call: TRBJ1-1
d_call: TRBD1
v_call: TRBV6-6
clone_size: -
cdr3_nt: TGTGCCAGCAGTGGGGGGGTAGACAGGGGTAAGACTGAAGCTTTCTTT
cdr3_aa: CASSGGVDRGKTEAFF

j_call: TRBJ2-1
d_call: -
v_call: TRBV7-6
clone_size: -
cdr3_nt: TGTGCCAGCAGTCAAGGGCCGTCCTCCAATGAGCAGTTCTTC
cdr3_aa: CASSQGPSSNEQFF

j_call: TRBJ2-7
d_call: -
v_call: TRBV30
clone_size: -
cdr3_nt: TGTGCCTGGAGTGTTCCCGTTGTCAACTACGAGCAGTACTTC
cdr3_aa: CAWSVPVVNYEQYF

j_call: TRBJ2-1
d_call: TRBD2
v_call: TRBV28
clone_size: -
cdr3_nt: TGTGCCAGCAGTCTACTAGCGGATTCCTACAATGAGCAGTTCTTC
cdr3_aa: CASSLLADSYNEQFF

j_call: TRBJ1-5
d_call: -
v_call: TRBV7-2
clone_size: -
cdr3_nt: TGTGCCAGCAGCTTAAAAGGAACTCAGCCCCAGCATTTT
cdr3_aa: CASSLKGTQPQHF

j_call: TRBJ2-5
d_call: -
v_call: TRBV7-9
clone_size: -
cdr3_nt: TGTGCCAGCAGCTCGTCAACAGGGATGGAGTACCAAGAGACCCAGTACTTC
cdr3_aa: CASSSSTGMEYQETQYF

j_call: TRBJ2-5
d_call: -
v_call: TRBV7-2
clone_size: -
cdr3_nt: TGTGCCAGCAGCTTAGGTCAACCAAAGACCCAGTACTTC
cdr3_aa: CASSLGQPKTQYF

j_call: TRBJ2-1
d_call: -
v_call: TRBV29-1
clone_size: -
cdr3_nt: TGCAGCGTTGAGGGCCGGGGGAATGAGCAGTTCTTC
cdr3_aa: CSVEGRGNEQFF

j_call: TRBJ2-5
d_call: -
v_call: TRBV6-5
clone_size: -
cdr3_nt: TGTGCCAGCAGTTACTCTACAGGAACACAAGAGACCCAGTACTTC
cdr3_aa: CASSYSTGTQETQYF

j_call: TRBJ1-1
d_call: -
v_call: TRBV29-1
clone_size: -
cdr3_nt: TGCAGCGTTGTCCGGCCAGGGGTGATAAACACTGAAGCTTTCTTT
cdr3_aa: CSVVRPGVINTEAFF

j_call: TRBJ1-2
d_call: -
v_call: TRBV29-1
clone_size: -
cdr3_nt: TGCATCACGGCCACCTTTGGATATGGCTACACCTTC
cdr3_aa: CITATFGYGYTF

j_call: TRBJ2-3
d_call: TRBD2
v_call: TRBV7-8
clone_size: -
cdr3_nt: TGTGCCAGCAGCTCCGGACTAGAGGGGACAGATACGCAGTATTTT
cdr3_aa: CASSSGLEGTDTQYF

j_call: TRBJ1-4
d_call: -
v_call: TRBV7-2
clone_size: -
cdr3_nt: TGTGCCAGCAGCCTACGATCCGGGTCGGGTGAAAAACTGTTTTTT
cdr3_aa: CASSLRSGSGEKLFF

j_call: TRBJ1-1
d_call: TRBD1
v_call: TRBV9
clone_size: -
cdr3_nt: TGTGCCAGCGTAGGACAGGGGGCCACTGAAGCTTTCTTT
cdr3_aa: CASVGQGATEAFF

j_call: TRBJ2-4
d_call: -
v_call: TRBV4-1
clone_size: -
cdr3_nt: TGCGCCAGCAGCCAACCCGGATTGGGCACAGCCAAAAACATTCAGTACTTC
cdr3_aa: CASSQPGLGTAKNIQYF

j_call: TRBJ1-6
d_call: -
v_call: TRBV9
clone_size: -
cdr3_nt: TGTGCCAGCAGCGTAGGGGGGGATGGTTCACCCCTCCACTTT
cdr3_aa: CASSVGGDGSPLHF

j_call: TRBJ2-2
d_call: -
v_call: TRBV5-4
clone_size: -
cdr3_nt: TGTGCCAGCAGCTATGGGGCAGACGCGAACACCGGGGAGCTGTTTTTT
cdr3_aa: CASSYGADANTGELFF

j_call: TRBJ2-3
d_call: -
v_call: TRBV7-2
clone_size: -
cdr3_nt: TGTGCCAGCAGCTTAGTTGAGCGGGATACGCAGTATTTT
cdr3_aa: CASSLVERDTQYF

j_call: TRBJ2-1
d_call: -
v_call: TRBV19
clone_size: -
cdr3_nt: TGTGCCAGTAGCCGAACATTAAACAATGAGCAGTTCTTC
cdr3_aa: CASSRTLNNEQFF

j_call: TRBJ2-7
d_call: -
v_call: TRBV19
clone_size: -
cdr3_nt: TGTGCCAGTAGTCCCCGGGTTGCGGGTAATTACGAGCAGTACTTC
cdr3_aa: CASSPRVAGNYEQYF

j_call: TRBJ2-5
d_call: -
v_call: TRBV4-3
clone_size: -
cdr3_nt: TGCGCCAGCAGCCAAGAGTACACCATAGAGACCCAGTACTTC
cdr3_aa: CASSQEYTIETQYF

j_call: TRBJ2-2
d_call: -
v_call: TRBV7-9
clone_size: -
cdr3_nt: TGTGCCAGCAGCTTAGAACGCTATCCGAACACCGGGGAGCTGTTTTTT
cdr3_aa: CASSLERYPNTGELFF

j_call: TRBJ2-7
d_call: -
v_call: TRBV6-1
clone_size: few
cdr3_nt: TGTGCCAGCAGCCTACTAGACCTGAGCTCCTACGAGCAGTACTTC
cdr3_aa: CASSLLDLSSYEQYF

j_call: TRBJ1-5
d_call: TRBD1
v_call: TRBV4-1
clone_size: -
cdr3_nt: TGCGCCAGCAGCCTAGGACAGGGGATTCAGCCCCAGCATTTT
cdr3_aa: CASSLGQGIQPQHF

j_call: TRBJ1-1
d_call: TRBD1
v_call: TRBV28
clone_size: -
cdr3_nt: TGTGCCAGCAGTTTACCTGACAGGGGCGGCACTGAAGCTTTCTTT
cdr3_aa: CASSLPDRGGTEAFF

j_call: TRBJ1-2
d_call: -
v_call: TRBV9
clone_size: -
cdr3_nt: TGTGCCAGCAGCGTAGATCAGGGGACCTATGGCTACACCTTC
cdr3_aa: CASSVDQGTYGYTF

j_call: TRBJ2-7
d_call: -
v_call: TRBV19
clone_size: -
cdr3_nt: TGTGCCAGTAGTATTCCGGGGACTCACTCCTACGAGCAGTACTTC
cdr3_aa: CASSIPGTHSYEQYF

j_call: TRBJ2-6
d_call: TRBD2
v_call: TRBV9
clone_size: -
cdr3_nt: TGTGCCAGCAGCGGCCCCGGGACTAGCGCGAGGGTCTCTGGGGCCAACGTCCTGACTTTC
cdr3_aa: CASSGPGTSARVSGANVLTF

j_call: TRBJ1-1
d_call: -
v_call: TRBV7-9
clone_size: once
cdr3_nt: TGTGCCAGCAGCTCGCAGGTGAACACTGAAGCTTTCTTT
cdr3_aa: CASSSQVNTEAFF

j_call: TRBJ2-1
d_call: -
v_call: TRBV18
clone_size: -
cdr3_nt: TGTGCCAGCTCACCACAGTCCGTAACTGAGCAGTTCTTC
cdr3_aa: CASSPQSVTEQFF

j_call: TRBJ2-7
d_call: -
v_call: TRBV7-2
clone_size: -
cdr3_nt: TGTGCCAGCAGCTCCCGGGACGGAATCTCCTACGAGCAGTACTTC
cdr3_aa: CASSSRDGISYEQYF

j_call: TRBJ2-5
d_call: -
v_call: TRBV9
clone_size: once
cdr3_nt: TGTGCCAGCAGCTCTGGGGCCTTGGTCCAAGAGACCCAGTACTTC
cdr3_aa: CASSSGALVQETQYF